The rows below give T cell receptor beta chains drawn from one sample of a study of Graves' ophthalmopathy and Graves' hyperthyroidism. TCRdb re-called the multiplex PCR reads through MiXCR, storing one row per CDR3 protein. In the table there are about 1.1 million distinct CDR3 sequences, 35% to 40% of which are singletons. Material: peripheral blood or thyroid tissue (not recorded which). The receptor source for this set is an adult man with Graves' hyperthyroidism. Each CDR3 is given with its conserved first and last residue. The order of the fields is V gene, J gene, CDR3 protein.

TRBV7-2	TRBJ1-5	CASSLGTGQETQHF
TRBV20-1	TRBJ2-2	CSAYPLGTGELFF
TRBV7-9	TRBJ2-7	CASSFRELGTYEQYF
TRBV10-3	TRBJ2-5	CASSSRGPEAQYF
TRBV7-9	TRBJ2-6	CASSLGRERKDRRSSGANVLTF
TRBV7-2	TRBJ2-4	CASSAGTGRHIQYF
TRBV10-3	TRBJ2-7	CAISGSTSGRSYF
TRBV7-2	TRBJ2-2	CASGQGENTGELFF
TRBV29-1	TRBJ2-5	CSVESSQETQYF
TRBV12-3/TRBV12-4	TRBJ1-1	CASSQTPRTAEAFF
TRBV5-4	TRBJ1-2	CASSRDRGAGYTF
TRBV24-1	TRBJ1-1	CATSPTRPEGDTEAFF
TRBV10-3	TRBJ1-1	CAISVEASEAFF
TRBV11-2	TRBJ2-5	CASSLNRVPRETQYF
TRBV29-1	TRBJ2-7	CSLAFTYEQYF
TRBV5-5	TRBJ1-6	CASSLGTVGNSPLHF
TRBV19	TRBJ2-7	CASSTSTYEQYF
TRBV7-7	TRBJ2-7	CASSLGHGGSYEQYF
TRBV20-1	TRBJ2-7	CSERPARVGEQYF
TRBV25-1	TRBJ1-1	CASSARGLGAGTEAFF
TRBV10-3	TRBJ1-1	CASSGLGASFWSTEAFF
TRBV7-9	TRBJ2-3	CASSYRTGGRPDTQYF
TRBV5-1	TRBJ1-5	CASSLGAGNYNQPQHF
TRBV6-5	TRBJ1-5	CASSPVTGQPQHF
TRBV2	TRBJ2-5	CARQWETQYF
TRBV20-1	TRBJ1-6	CSAREPDRSSYNSPLHF
TRBV29-1	TRBJ2-5	CSGAGTQYF
TRBV29-1	TRBJ2-5	CSANRGETQYF
TRBV29-1	TRBJ1-2	CSVTNGEYGYTF
TRBV20-1	TRBJ2-7	CSAEAGQEIYEQYF
TRBV20-1	TRBJ1-1	CSARKTGTPNTEAFF
TRBV10-2	TRBJ1-5	CASSETGYNQPQHF
TRBV2	NA	CASSVRGAYNEQFF
TRBV9	TRBJ1-2	CASSVVGRHGYTF
TRBV6-2/TRBV6-3	TRBJ1-5	CASSPQGIGVSNQPQHF
TRBV10-3	TRBJ1-1	CAISREGFADTEAFF
TRBV12-3/TRBV12-4	TRBJ1-1	CASSLVGRGEAFF
TRBV9	TRBJ2-7	CASSPAPGAGTSYEQYF
TRBV7-2	TRBJ1-2	CASTLDNEGGYTF
TRBV4-3	TRBJ1-5	CASSQDERAHQPQHF
TRBV19	TRBJ2-7	CASSISADSYEQYF
TRBV12-3/TRBV12-4	TRBJ2-7	CASSPQWGRDEQYF
TRBV5-1	TRBJ1-6	CASSLLGVNSPLHF
TRBV25-1	TRBJ1-6	CASRDRMGPLHF
TRBV6-1	TRBJ2-7	CASSEGTGPGNEQYF
TRBV7-8	TRBJ1-2	CASSFTGVNYGYTF
TRBV19	TRBJ1-1	CASSMARATEAFF
TRBV10-3	TRBJ2-5	CAISRTGGSKETQYF
TRBV29-1	TRBJ2-6	CSRANVLTF
TRBV6-6	TRBJ1-4	CASSRTGSKKEKLFF
TRBV7-9	TRBJ2-3	CAGSSGNTDTQYF
TRBV4-1	TRBJ2-7	CASSQGVSGSSYEQYF
TRBV11-2	TRBJ1-2	CASSLGGDTTNYGYTF
TRBV10-2	TRBJ2-7	CARSQDNGAYEQYF
TRBV14	TRBJ1-1	CASSTDRAGPEAFF
TRBV7-2	TRBJ2-2	CASSLLDAGELFF
TRBV12-3/TRBV12-4	TRBJ1-1	CASSLGTVNTEAFF
TRBV27	TRBJ2-7	CASSLSLTGAQHEQYF
TRBV20-1	TRBJ2-7	CSARRDFEQYF
TRBV10-2	TRBJ1-4	CASVSATNEKLFF